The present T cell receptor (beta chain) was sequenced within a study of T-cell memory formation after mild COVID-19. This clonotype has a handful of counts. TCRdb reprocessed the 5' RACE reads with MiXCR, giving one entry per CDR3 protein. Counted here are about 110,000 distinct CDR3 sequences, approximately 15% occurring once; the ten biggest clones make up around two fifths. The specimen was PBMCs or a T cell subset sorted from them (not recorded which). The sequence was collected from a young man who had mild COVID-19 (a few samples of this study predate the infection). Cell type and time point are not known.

This chain's CDR3 is CASSGTGRDNQPQHF. CDR3 nucleotide sequence: TGTGCCAGCAGCGGGACAGGCCGGGACAATCAGCCCCAGCATTTT. This chain connects TRBV7-2 to TRBJ1-5, with 8 bases identical to TRBD1. CDR1 and CDR2 (germline): SGHTA, FQGNSA. The CDR3 consists of 15 residues. After removal of 5 bases from V and 3 bases from J, the junction contained 6 bases not matched to a gene.